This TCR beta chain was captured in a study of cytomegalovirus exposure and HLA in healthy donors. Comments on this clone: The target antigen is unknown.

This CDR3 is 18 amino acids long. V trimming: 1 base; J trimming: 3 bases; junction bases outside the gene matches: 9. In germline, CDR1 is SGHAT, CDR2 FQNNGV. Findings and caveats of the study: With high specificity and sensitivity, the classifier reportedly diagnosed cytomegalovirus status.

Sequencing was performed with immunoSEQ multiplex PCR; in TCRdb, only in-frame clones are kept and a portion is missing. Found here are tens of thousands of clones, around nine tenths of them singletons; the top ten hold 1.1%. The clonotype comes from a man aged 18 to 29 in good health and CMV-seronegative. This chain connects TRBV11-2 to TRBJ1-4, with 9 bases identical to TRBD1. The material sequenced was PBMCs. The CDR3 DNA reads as TGTGCCAGCAGCTTAGCATTGGGACAGGGCAGACCTAATGAAAAACTGTTTTTT. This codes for CASSLALGQGRPNEKLFF.